These T cell receptor beta chains were read from a single sample in a study of T cells expressing NK-cell markers. TCRdb reprocessed the 5' RACE reads and stores each CDR3 protein as one record, lacking DNA. The table for this sample gives under 600,000 distinct CDR3 sequences. Source material: blood T cells: a sorted CD56 or NKG2C T cell subset, CD4+ or CD8+ T cells, or bulk PBMC T cells (not recorded which). These receptors all come from a woman aged 45-65 years in good health. Both conserved end residues are part of each CDR3.

J gene,V gene,CDR3 protein
TRBJ1-5,TRBV12-3/TRBV12-4,CASSRDGTAVVNQPQHF
TRBJ2-2,TRBV6-1,CASSEFWTGANTGELFF
TRBJ2-1,TRBV30,CAWSGTLNNEQFF
TRBJ2-1,TRBV5-6,CASSLGRVVDEQFF
TRBJ1-5,TRBV12-3/TRBV12-4,CASSFGRTARLQPQHF
TRBJ2-1,TRBV7-3,CASSPMGVAPWNEQFF
TRBJ2-1,TRBV24-1,CATSDFGTVNNEQFF
TRBJ1-6,TRBV6-5,CASSERLSRMYSPLHF
TRBJ2-3,TRBV19,CASTFGGLAPYF
TRBJ2-2,TRBV2,CASSTVAGELFF
TRBJ2-1,TRBV27,CASSALAGVTNEQFF
TRBJ1-6,TRBV20-1,CSATLDRADSPLHF
TRBJ2-7,TRBV6-1,CASSALAGVAYEQYF
TRBJ2-1,TRBV29-1,CSVKFGTGANEQFF
TRBJ2-3,TRBV14,CASSQVRRGSDTQYF
TRBJ2-7,TRBV7-9,CASSLAPGGKLSYEQYF
TRBJ2-3,TRBV11-2,CASSLGAGFTDTQYF
TRBJ1-1,TRBV4-1,CASSQGVFGGQKAEAFF
TRBJ2-4,TRBV12-3/TRBV12-4,CASSLGTALAKNIQYF
TRBJ2-7,TRBV3-1,CASSTLQGTLVDEQYF
TRBJ2-4,TRBV29-1,CSVRGRVAKNIQYF
TRBJ2-2,TRBV6-1,CASSDGAGAHTGELFF
TRBJ2-3,TRBV2,CAIPPPSGLGDTQYF
TRBJ1-4,TRBV20-1,CSARVSGGTNEKLFF
TRBJ1-1,TRBV11-3,CASSLSSLGNTEAFF
TRBJ2-1,TRBV10-3,CAISSGRAGNEQFF
TRBJ2-1,TRBV11-2,CASSFRVGRTGSYNEQFF
TRBJ2-2,TRBV5-1,CASSRTELNTGELFF
TRBJ1-3,TRBV2,CASRDRRGGNTIYF
TRBJ1-4,TRBV5-1,CASSKNSGPREKLFF
TRBJ1-3,TRBV6-5,CASSYSVGGSGNTIYF
TRBJ2-7,TRBV7-3,CASSPTGHSSYEQYF
TRBJ2-3,TRBV9,CASSAAPPSTDTQYF
TRBJ2-1,TRBV24-1,CATSDFGPGDEGNEQFF
TRBJ1-4,TRBV21-1,CASSRRSNPHEKLFF
TRBJ2-7,TRBV20-1,CSASPLAGAHEQYF
TRBJ1-5,TRBV7-3,CASTEGWDRGQPQHF
TRBJ2-1,TRBV7-8,CASSPKRAGNSYNEQFF
TRBJ1-1,TRBV28,CASTSLGGAFF
TRBJ2-2,TRBV15,CATSRWGDGANTGELFF
TRBJ2-1,TRBV7-7,CASSIREPPSEQFF
TRBJ2-1,TRBV29-1,CSVERTRLALTYNEQFF
TRBJ1-2,TRBV20-1,CSARAGSYGYTF
TRBJ1-1,TRBV5-1,CASSRTAGKMNTEAFF
TRBJ1-6,TRBV7-9,CASSWGGQGNSPLHF
TRBJ1-1,TRBV20-1,CSARGWTGRTEAFF
TRBJ2-3,TRBV30,CAWSQRTDTQYF
TRBJ2-4,TRBV6-5,CASSSDRRIQYF
TRBJ1-3,TRBV19,CASRTDSGNTIYF
TRBJ2-2,TRBV4-2,CASSQAGTSGARDTGELFF
TRBJ2-4,TRBV3-1,CASSRLRGGAKNIQYF
TRBJ2-5,TRBV24-1,CATSDFRRDVGTQYF
TRBJ2-2,TRBV4-2,CASSPLGTSGSSGELFF
TRBJ1-1,TRBV6-2/TRBV6-3,CASSYSYPGTGEGTEAFF
TRBJ2-5,TRBV6-2/TRBV6-3,CASRSGVQETQYF
TRBJ2-1,TRBV12-3/TRBV12-4,CASSPQDRAQFF
TRBJ2-1,TRBV11-1,CASSLDRGDEQFF